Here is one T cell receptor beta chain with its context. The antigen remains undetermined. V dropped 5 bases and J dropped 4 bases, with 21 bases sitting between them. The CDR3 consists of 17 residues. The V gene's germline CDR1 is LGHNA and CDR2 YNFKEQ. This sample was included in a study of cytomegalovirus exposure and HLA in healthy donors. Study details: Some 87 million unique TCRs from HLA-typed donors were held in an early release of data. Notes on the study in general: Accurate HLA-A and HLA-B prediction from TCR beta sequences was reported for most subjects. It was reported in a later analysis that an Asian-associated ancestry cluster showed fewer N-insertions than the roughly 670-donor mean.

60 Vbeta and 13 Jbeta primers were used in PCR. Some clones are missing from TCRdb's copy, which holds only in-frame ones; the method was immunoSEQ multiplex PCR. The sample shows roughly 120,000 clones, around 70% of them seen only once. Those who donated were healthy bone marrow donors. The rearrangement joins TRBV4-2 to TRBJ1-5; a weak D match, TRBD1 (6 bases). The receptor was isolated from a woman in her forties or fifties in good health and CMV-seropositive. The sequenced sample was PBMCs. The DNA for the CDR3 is TGTGCCAGCAGCTACCCCCCCCGTTACAGGGTAAATCAGCCCCAGCATTTT. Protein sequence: CASSYPPRYRVNQPQHF.